The 23 T cell receptor beta chains listed next were all sequenced from one sample in a study of cytomegalovirus exposure and HLA in healthy donors (dated 2017 in TCRdb). The method behind the library was the immunoSEQ multiplex PCR assay. For the multiplex PCR, a mixture combining 60 forward primers for TCR Vbeta segments and 13 reverse primers for TCR Jbeta segments was used. TCRdb re-hosts the immuneACCESS table, in-frame sequences only. Its copies lack some clones; in the studies checked, an unresolved V gene accounts for under half of them, and the cause for the rest is not known. The sample records 65,000 or so clones, over 50% of which are singletons. Clones ranked in the top ten supply 2.8% of the sample. Sample: PBMCs. All receptors derive from a man aged 25 to 40 in good health and CMV-seronegative.

The rearrangement joins TRBV4-2 to TRBJ2-2; tentative D call: TRBD2 (5 bases). Trimming left V 0 bases short and J 5 bases short, with 13 bases between. Germline lookup yields CDR1 LGHNA and CDR2 YNFKEQ. The CDR3 covers 16 residues. In DNA form, the CDR3 reads TGTGCCAGCAGCCAAGAGTTAACGGGGTTGACCGGGGAGCTGTTTTTT. Encoded protein: CASSQELTGLTGELFF.

This clone has only a few counts. This chain's CDR3 is CASSMAGRGETQYF. The CDR3 bases are TGTGCCAGCAGCATGGCGGGCAGAGGGGAGACCCAGTACTTC. The V call is TRBV5-6, the J call TRBJ2-5, with a possible D match to TRBD2 (5 bases). The CDR3 length is 14 residues. V was trimmed by 4 bases and J by 5 bases, leaving 15 bases between them. The germline gives CDR1 SGHDT, CDR2 YYEEEE.

The chain links TRBV5-1 to TRBJ1-6, with D possibly matching TRBD1 (5 bases). Germline V gene lookup returns CDR1 SGHRS and CDR2 YFSETQ. The V gene lost 5 bases and the J gene lost 8 bases, with 14 bases spanning the gap. The CDR3 runs 14 residues. The DNA of the CDR3 is TGCGCCAGCAGTTCCCGGGGGGACCATTCACCCCTCCACTTT. Translated, it gives CASSSRGDHSPLHF.

The chain couples TRBV7-2 to TRBJ2-1, with 8 bases aligning to TRBD2. The CDR3 spans 15 residues. After removal of 1 base from V and 8 bases from J, the junction contained 7 bases not matched to a gene. Germline loops: CDR1 SGHTA, CDR2 FQGNSA. The DNA for the CDR3 is TGTGCCAGCAGCTTAGGGCGGGGGGCAGGGGATGAGCAGTTCTTC. This encodes CASSLGRGAGDEQFF.

The rearrangement joins TRBV29-1 to TRBJ1-2; D remains unclear. CDR3 length: 11 amino acids. Germline-derived CDR1 and CDR2 are SQVTM and ANQGSEA. With 0 bases removed from V and 6 bases from J, the gap between germline ends came to 5 bases. The CDR3 DNA is TGCAGCGTTGAAGACACAGATGGCTACACCTTC. Translated, it gives CSVEDTDGYTF. The whole variable domain, remainder taken from reference TRBV29-1 and TRBJ1-2, is SAVISQKPSRDICQRGTSLTIQCQVDSQVTMMFWYRQQPGQSLTLIATANQGSEATYESGFVIDKFPISRPNLTFSTLTVSNMSPEDSSIYLCSVEDTDGYTFGSGTRLTVV.

This clone was counted between two and nine times. CDR3 amino acids: CATSRRGRGNYGYTF. The CDR3 coding sequence is TGTGCCACCAGCAGACGGGGGCGGGGGAACTATGGCTACACCTTC. The V gene is TRBV15, the J gene TRBJ1-2; TRBD1 is a possible D gene (6 bases). Trimming removed 2 bases from V and 2 bases from J, with 12 bases in between. The CDR3 extends over 15 amino acids. The germline V gene encodes CDR1 LNHNV and CDR2 YYDKDF (reference sequence).

The chain links TRBV7-2 to TRBJ2-1; maybe TRBD1 (6 bases). CDR1 and CDR2 from the germline V gene are SGHTA and FQGNSA. V was clipped by 8 bases and J by 7 bases, with 12 bases between them. The CDR3 runs to 12 residues. The CDR3 spells CASLTTGNEQFF. DNA for the CDR3: TGTGCCAGCTTGACTACAGGGAATGAGCAGTTCTTC.

This chain connects TRBV5-4 to TRBJ1-2; TRBD1 might be the D (6 bases). Trimming shortened V by 3 bases and J by 2 bases, and 14 bases separated the two germline ends. Germline assignment: CDR1 SGHNT and CDR2 YYREEE (reference sequence). This CDR3 is 15 amino acids long. The CDR3 coding sequence is TGTGCCAGCAGCTCTGGGATGACAGGAAACTATGGCTACACCTTC. It specifies CASSSGMTGNYGYTF.

V gene TRBV7-2 combines with J gene TRBJ2-3; 8 nucleotides match TRBD2. The CDR3 length is 16 residues. The V segment lost 3 bases and the J segment 0 bases; nucleotides outside the gene matches: 5. The germline V gene has CDR1 SGHTA and CDR2 FQGNSA. The CDR3 here is CASSFRTGGSTDTQYF. CDR3 DNA: TGTGCCAGCAGCTTCAGGACGGGGGGGAGCACAGATACGCAGTATTTT. The full variable domain, in which reference TRBV7-2 and TRBJ2-3 provide the parts outside the CDR3, is GAGVSQSPSNKVTEKGKDVELRCDPISGHTALYWYRQSLGQGLEFLIYFQGNSAPDKSGLPSDRFSAERTGGSVSTLTIQRTQQEDSAVYLCASSFRTGGSTDTQYFGPGTRLTVL.

CDR3 bases: TGTGCCACCAGCAGAGATGTCAGGACAGGTCCTGGCTACACCTTC. Translating gives CATSRDVRTGPGYTF. The chain is built from TRBV15 and TRBJ1-2; 7 nucleotides match TRBD1. The CDR3 contains 15 residues. Trimming removed 0 bases from V and 7 bases from J; junction bases left unmatched: 8. The germline V gene has CDR1 LNHNV and CDR2 YYDKDF (reference sequence).

This clone has only a few counts. The identical CDR3 is also encoded by other nucleotide sequences in the sample. The rearrangement joins TRBV9 to TRBJ2-2; 7 nucleotides agree with TRBD2. Germline V gene lookup returns CDR1 SGDLS and CDR2 YYNGEE. This CDR3 comprises 14 residues. Trimming cost V 2 bases and J 4 bases; bases outside gene matches: 2. The CDR3 region is CASSVGGGTGELFF. CDR3 DNA: TGTGCCAGCAGCGTCGGCGGGGGCACCGGGGAGCTGTTTTTT.

V gene TRBV6-6 combines with J gene TRBJ2-5; weak D call: TRBD2 (5 bases). The CDR3 runs 12 residues. V dropped 8 bases and J dropped 5 bases, with 12 bases sitting between them. Germline assignment: CDR1 MNHNY and CDR2 SVGAGI (reference sequence). The CDR3 DNA reads as TGTGCCAGCTCCTTCCCGGGGGAGACCCAGTACTTC. It yields the protein CASSFPGETQYF.

This chain links TRBV6-5 with TRBJ2-7; D may be TRBD2 (6 bases). The V end was cut by 0 bases, the J end by 3 bases, with 12 bases between. Germline CDR1 and CDR2: MNHEY and SVGAGI. The CDR3 runs 15 residues. The chain's CDR3 is CASSYSKDGGYEQYF. The CDR3 bases are TGTGCCAGCAGTTACTCGAAGGACGGGGGCTACGAGCAGTACTTC.

This clone turned up a few times. This sequence joins TRBV29-1 and TRBJ2-7, with 8 positions matching TRBD1. This CDR3 contains 13 residues. Germline trimming cut 4 bases from V and 5 bases from J; bases unmatched to any gene: 7. The germline gives CDR1 SQVTM, CDR2 ANQGSEA. The CDR3 loop is CSVVPGQDHEQYF. CDR3 coding DNA: TGCAGCGTTGTCCCGGGACAGGACCACGAGCAGTACTTC.

This chain connects TRBV6-5 to TRBJ2-1; 9 bases line up with TRBD2. This CDR3 is built from 14 residues. CDR1 is MNHEY, CDR2 SVGAGI, per germline. V lost 8 bases to trimming and J lost 6 bases; unmatched junction nucleotides: 8. Written as DNA, the CDR3 is TGTGCCAGCGGACGCGGGGGGGCCGGCAATGAGCAGTTCTTC. Encoded protein: CASGRGGAGNEQFF.

The chain links TRBV7-9 to TRBJ2-3; 7 bases line up with TRBD2. Germline V gene lookup returns CDR1 SEHNR and CDR2 FQNEAQ (reference sequence). This CDR3 has 15 residues. The J segment lost 4 bases and the V segment lost 6 bases, leaving 10 bases of the junction unmatched. CDR3 region: CASSGRGPVADTQYF. CDR3 DNA sequence: TGTGCCAGCAGTGGGAGGGGCCCGGTCGCAGATACGCAGTATTTT.

This clone was observed a single time. This rearrangement joins TRBV4-1 to TRBJ2-5; 11 bases line up with TRBD1. The V gene's germline CDR1 is MGHRA and CDR2 YSYEKL. CDR3 length: 15 residues. V shed 4 bases and J 5 bases; nucleotides not matched to a gene: 6. The CDR3 sequence is CASSPGTGGLETQYF. Written as DNA, the CDR3 is TGCGCCAGCAGCCCAGGGACAGGGGGTTTGGAGACCCAGTACTTC.

The rearrangement links TRBV5-1 to TRBJ1-2; D ambiguous. Trimming left V 2 bases short and J 0 bases short, with 8 bases between. CDR1 is SGHRS, CDR2 YFSETQ, per germline. The CDR3 is 14 residues long. CDR3 DNA: TGCGCCAGCAGCTTTACAGCTACTAACTATGGCTACACCTTC. Protein product: CASSFTATNYGYTF.

This clone was counted only a few times. This chain joins TRBV6-1 and TRBJ1-1; D is unresolved. Germline assignment: CDR1 MNHNS and CDR2 SASEGT. There are 13 residues in the CDR3. V was shortened by 5 bases and J by 2 bases, with 9 bases between the two germline ends. This CDR3 is CASSRRVNTEAFF. In DNA form, the CDR3 reads TGTGCCAGCAGTCGCCGGGTCAACACTGAAGCTTTCTTT.

The rearrangement uses TRBV7-2 and TRBJ1-3; no reliable D call. The CDR3 runs to 17 residues. Germline CDR1 reads SGHTA; CDR2 reads FQGNSA. V shed 5 bases and J shed 4 bases, with 21 bases lying between them. DNA of the CDR3: TGTGCCAGCAGCCCCCATTGGGCAGACACGGCAGGAAACACCATATATTTT. The encoded protein is CASSPHWADTAGNTIYF.

V is TRBV4-1 and J is TRBJ2-3, with D perhaps matching TRBD1 (6 bases). V was trimmed by 2 bases and J by 2 bases, leaving 11 bases between them. CDR1 is MGHRA, CDR2 YSYEKL, per germline. The CDR3 totals 15 residues. CDR3 in DNA: TGCGCCAGCAGCCAACCTTGGGACAACACAGATACGCAGTATTTT. Translation: CASSQPWDNTDTQYF.

This clone was detected only a few times. V usage is TRBV7-2 and J usage is TRBJ2-7; 7 positions agree with TRBD1. The length of the CDR3 is 16 residues. CDR1 and CDR2 (germline): SGHTA, FQGNSA. Trimming removed 4 bases from V and 2 bases from J; junction bases left unmatched: 11. The DNA for the CDR3 is TGTGCCAGCAGCTCGTCATGGGTTACAGGGGCCTACGAGCAGTACTTC. Translated, it gives CASSSSWVTGAYEQYF.

In nucleotides, the CDR3 is TGCGCCAGCAGCCAAGATAGAGGAGTAACCGGGGAGCTGTTTTTT. It specifies CASSQDRGVTGELFF. The chain joins TRBV4-1 to TRBJ2-2; unclear D gene. The V gene lost 0 bases and the J gene lost 5 bases, with 10 bases spanning the gap. Germline loops: CDR1 MGHRA, CDR2 YSYEKL. The CDR3 is made up of 15 amino acids.